This paragraph covers one TCR beta chain sequence. The antigen is unknown. TCRdb's copy holds only in-frame clones and misses some; the assay was immunoSEQ multiplex PCR. The repertoire has roughly 130,000 clones, approximately 88% of them found once; the top ten carry 7.6%. Losses at the gene ends were 6 bases for V and 8 bases for J; bases not matched to a gene: 9. CDR1 is SEHNR, CDR2 FQNEAQ, per germline (reference sequence). The CDR3 consists of 14 residues. These data are taken from a study of T cell responses to AZD1222 COVID-19 vaccine. Study-wide results and limits: Among the donors, most were white British and more were female, and clonal diversity was possibly underestimated.

This sequence was found in an adult in good health. The specimen comprised peripheral blood, sampled on day 0 of AZD1222 vaccination. V gene TRBV7-9 combines with J gene TRBJ2-1; 8 positions agree with TRBD2. In DNA form, the CDR3 reads TGTGCCAGCAGTTACGGGACTAGTTTGTATGAGCAGTTCTTC. It codes for CASSYGTSLYEQFF.